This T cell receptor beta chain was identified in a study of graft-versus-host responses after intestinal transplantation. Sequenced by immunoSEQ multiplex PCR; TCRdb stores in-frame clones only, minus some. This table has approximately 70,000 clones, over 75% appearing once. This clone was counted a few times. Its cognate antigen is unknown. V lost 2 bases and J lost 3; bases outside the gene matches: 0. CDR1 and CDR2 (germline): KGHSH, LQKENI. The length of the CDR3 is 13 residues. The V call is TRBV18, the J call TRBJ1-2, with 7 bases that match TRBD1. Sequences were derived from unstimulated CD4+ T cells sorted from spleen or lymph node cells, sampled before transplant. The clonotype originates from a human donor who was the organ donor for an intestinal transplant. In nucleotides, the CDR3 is TGTGCCAGCTCACCAGGGACAGACTATGGCTACACCTTC. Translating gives CASSPGTDYGYTF.